This TCR beta chain was profiled in a study of spatial heterogeneity in lung cancer. The overall study: On average, each unique TCR and UMI combination appeared more than ten times in raw reads.

TCRdb independently ran MiXCR on the 5' RACE reads; one entry per CDR3 protein. The profile shows around 45,000 distinct CDR3 sequences, 20% to 25% of them singletons. In this sample, this clonotype turned up many times. As for time point: blood at routine non-recurrence follow-up after resection. CDR3 length: 13 amino acids. V dropped 9 bases and J dropped 2 bases, with 8 bases sitting between them. Germline V gene data show CDR1 as SGHAT and CDR2 as FQNNGV. This sequence joins TRBV11-2 and TRBJ2-6; D gene ambiguous. The source was PBMCs, collected at follow-up. This clonotype originated in a female donor with early-stage non-small cell lung cancer. CDR3 DNA sequence: TGTGCCAGTTCAGACCCTGGGGCCAACGTCCTGACTTTC. Translated, it gives CASSDPGANVLTF.